The clone carrying this TCR beta chain is a singleton in its sample. Possible read error: a much larger clone is one base away. This entry comes from a study of T cells in Graves' hyperthyroidism and ophthalmopathy. Study-wide background: Before any treatment, at initial diagnosis, peripheral blood was collected.

From germline, CDR1 is SGHTA and CDR2 FQGNSA. This CDR3 is built from 13 residues. In making diagnoses, clinical symptoms, serum thyroxine and TRAb, thyroid ultrasound and orbital computed tomography were all used. RNA transcripts provided the source from which TCR beta CDR3 regions were amplified. HTBI primers drove first-round RT-PCR of the TCR CDR3. TCRdb re-called the multiplex PCR reads with MiXCR, one entry per CDR3 protein. The data show nearly 750,000 distinct CDR3 sequences, over 35% seen once. The gene calls are TRBV7-2 and TRBJ2-7, with D uncertain. This clonotype originated in a woman aged 40-49 years with Graves' hyperthyroidism. The source material was blood. For the CDR3, the DNA is TGTTCCAGCAGCTTATCTGCCTACTCTGAGCAGTACTTC. Translation: CSSSLSAYSEQYF.